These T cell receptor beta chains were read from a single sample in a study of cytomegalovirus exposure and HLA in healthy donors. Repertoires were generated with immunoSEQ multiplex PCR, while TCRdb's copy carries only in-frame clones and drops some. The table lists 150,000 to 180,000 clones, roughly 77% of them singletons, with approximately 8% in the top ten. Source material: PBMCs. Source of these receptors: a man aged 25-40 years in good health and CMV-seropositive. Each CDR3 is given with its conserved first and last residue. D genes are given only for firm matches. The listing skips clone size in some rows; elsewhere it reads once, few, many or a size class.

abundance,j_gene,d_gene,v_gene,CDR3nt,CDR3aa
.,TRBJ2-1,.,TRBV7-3,TGTGCCAGCAAAGGTGGGAGCCTGAGCAATGAGCAGTTCTTC,CASKGGSLSNEQFF
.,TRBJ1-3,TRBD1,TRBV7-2,TGTGCCAGCAGCCGCCTGGGACAGACTGGAAACACCATATATTTT,CASSRLGQTGNTIYF
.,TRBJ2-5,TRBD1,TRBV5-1,TGCGCCAGCAGCCCCAGACAGGGGTTTGAGGAGACCCAGTACTTC,CASSPRQGFEETQYF
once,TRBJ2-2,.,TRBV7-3,TGTGCCAGCAGCTTTTCGGGGCGGCGGGGTAACAACACCGGGGAGCTGTTTTTT,CASSFSGRRGNNTGELFF
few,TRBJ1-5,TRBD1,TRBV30,TGTGCCTGGAGCGGGACAGTTAGCAATCAGCCCCAGCATTTT,CAWSGTVSNQPQHF
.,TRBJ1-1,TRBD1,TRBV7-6,TGTGCCAGCAGCTTAGGAGGGACAGTTGGTAAAAACACTGAAGCTTTCTTT,CASSLGGTVGKNTEAFF
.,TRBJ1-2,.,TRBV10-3,TGTGCCATCAGTGAGTCCCAGGGGTCGAATGGCTACACCTTC,CAISESQGSNGYTF
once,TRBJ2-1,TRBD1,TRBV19,TGTGCCAGTAGTATGGGAGGGACAGGGGGGAAGAATGAGCAGTTCTTC,CASSMGGTGGKNEQFF
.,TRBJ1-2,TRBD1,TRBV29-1,TGCAGCGCCGGGACAGGGGACGGCTACACCTTC,CSAGTGDGYTF
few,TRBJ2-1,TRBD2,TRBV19,TGTGCCAGTAGTTCCGGCGGGAGCGGAAATGAGCAGTTCTTC,CASSSGGSGNEQFF
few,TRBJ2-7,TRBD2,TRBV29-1,TGCAGCGGGCTAGCGGGCTACGAGCAGTACTTC,CSGLAGYEQYF
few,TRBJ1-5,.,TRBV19,TGTGCCAGTAGTAACGGACAGAATCAGCCCCAGCATTTT,CASSNGQNQPQHF
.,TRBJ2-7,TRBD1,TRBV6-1,TGTGCCAGCAGAGACAGGGAAAGGTCCTACGAGCAGTACTTC,CASRDRERSYEQYF
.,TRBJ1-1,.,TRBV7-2,TGTGCCAGTAGCTTGGGGGGGACGAACACTGAAGCTTTCTTT,CASSLGGTNTEAFF
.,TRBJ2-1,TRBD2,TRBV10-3,TGTGCCATCAGTGAGTCGGGGACTAGCGGAGTCAATGAGCAGTTCTTC,CAISESGTSGVNEQFF
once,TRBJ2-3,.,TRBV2,TGTGCCAGCTTGAGGGACTTCACAGATACGCAGTATTTT,CASLRDFTDTQYF
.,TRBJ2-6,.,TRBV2,TGTGCCAGCAGTGGTCTTGCTGGGGCCAACGTCCTGACTTTC,CASSGLAGANVLTF
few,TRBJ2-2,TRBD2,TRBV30,TGTGCCTTAGGCCGGAGCGGGAGCGGGGAGCTGTTTTTT,CALGRSGSGELFF
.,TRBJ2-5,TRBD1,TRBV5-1,TGCGCCAGCAGCTTGGCTTCAGGGGGCGGAGAGACCCAGTACTTC,CASSLASGGGETQYF
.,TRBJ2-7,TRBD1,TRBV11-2,TGTGCCAGCAGCCCCGGGACAGGGTCCTACGAGCAGTACTTC,CASSPGTGSYEQYF
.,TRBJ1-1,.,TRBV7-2,TGTGCCAGCAGCCCCTGGATGGGGCGCAACACTGAAGCTTTCTTT,CASSPWMGRNTEAFF
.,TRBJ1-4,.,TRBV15,TGTGCCACCAGTCGGGGGAGGGGATCTACTAATGAAAAACTGTTTTTT,CATSRGRGSTNEKLFF
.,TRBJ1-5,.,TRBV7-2,TGTGCCAGCAGCTCACAGGGCAAACAGCCCCAGCATTTT,CASSSQGKQPQHF
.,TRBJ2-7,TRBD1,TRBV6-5,TGTGCCAGCAGTTCACGGACAGGGGGCCCGGGCGAGCAGTACTTC,CASSSRTGGPGEQYF
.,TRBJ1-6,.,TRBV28,TGTGCCAGCAGTTTAACCAGGAACTTACTCCACTTT,CASSLTRNLLHF
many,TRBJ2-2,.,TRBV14,TGTGCCAGCAGCCGAAACGCGCCCACCGGGGAGCTGTTTTTT,CASSRNAPTGELFF
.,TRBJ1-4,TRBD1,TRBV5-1,TGCGCCAGCAGCAGGACAGGAAATGAAAAACTGTTTTTT,CASSRTGNEKLFF
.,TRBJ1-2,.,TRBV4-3,TGCGCCAGCAGCCAAGTAACAGGAAACTATGGCTACACCTTC,CASSQVTGNYGYTF
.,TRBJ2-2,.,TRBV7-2,TGTGCCAGCAGCATTACACGGAACACCGGGGAGCTGTTTTTT,CASSITRNTGELFF
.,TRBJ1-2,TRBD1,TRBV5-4,TGTGCCAGCAGCTTAGGGGGCGCAGACTATGGCTACACCTTC,CASSLGGADYGYTF
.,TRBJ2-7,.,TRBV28,TGTGCCAGCAGTTTTCAAGGAACAGTATGGGAGCAGTACTTC,CASSFQGTVWEQYF
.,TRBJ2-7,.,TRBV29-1,TGCAGCGTTCGGGCGGGTGGGCTCCAGTACTTC,CSVRAGGLQYF
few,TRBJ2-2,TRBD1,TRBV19,TGTGCCAGTAGACCTCCGGGACAGGGGGCGCACGGGGAGCTGTTTTTT,CASRPPGQGAHGELFF
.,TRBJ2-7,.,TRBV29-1,TGCAGCGTTGCCCCGGAATCTGCCGGGTCCTACGAGCAGTACTTC,CSVAPESAGSYEQYF
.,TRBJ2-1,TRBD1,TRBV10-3,TGTGCCATCAGAGGACAGGGCTTACAAAGAGAGCAGTTCTTC,CAIRGQGLQREQFF
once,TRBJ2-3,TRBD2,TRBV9,TGTGCCAGCAGCGTAGCCCCTAGCGGGCGCACAGATACGCAGTATTTT,CASSVAPSGRTDTQYF
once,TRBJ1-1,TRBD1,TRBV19,TGTGCCAGTAGTTGGGACAGGGGGATTGAAGCTTTCTTT,CASSWDRGIEAFF
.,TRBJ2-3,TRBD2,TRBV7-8,TGTGCCAGCAGCTTCGCGAGCGGGGGGGCGGCAGATACGCAGTATTTT,CASSFASGGAADTQYF
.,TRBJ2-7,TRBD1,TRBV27,TGTGCCAGCAGTGTCACCCTTCGGACAGGGGAACGGTACGAGCAGTACTTC,CASSVTLRTGERYEQYF
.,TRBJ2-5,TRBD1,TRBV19,TGTGCCAGTAGTATCCAGGGGGTAGAGACCCAGTACTTC,CASSIQGVETQYF
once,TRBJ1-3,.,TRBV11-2,TGTGCCAGCAGACCCTCCCCGAGGGAGGGGCGCGGAAACACCATATATTTT,CASRPSPREGRGNTIYF